This paragraph reports one T cell receptor beta chain. The sample comes from a study of blood T cell repertoires in COVID-19. Overall study: From T cells, B-cell-depleted T cells, or PBMCs came the material, which was cDNA or gDNA.

Participants' reported clinical history set cohort assignment. Data came from immunoSEQ multiplex PCR; TCRdb stores just in-frame clones and leaves some out. The sample includes about 180,000 clones, roughly 88% of them seen just once. Germline assignment: CDR1 SGHNT and CDR2 YYREEE (reference sequence). Trimming took off 2 bases at V and 2 bases at J, with 15 bases between the two ends. The CDR3 extends over 16 amino acids. What was sequenced was PBMCs or T cells enriched from blood (not recorded which). The sequence derives from a woman in her thirties who had recovered from COVID-19. This sequence joins TRBV5-4 and TRBJ2-3, with a weak D call TRBD2 (5 bases). CDR3 protein: CASSLPGVATTDTQYF. The CDR3 DNA follows: TGTGCCAGCAGCTTACCCGGGGTAGCCACCACAGATACGCAGTATTTT. Supplemented by reference TRBV5-4 and TRBJ2-3, the full variable domain reads ETGVTQSPTHLIKTRGQQVTLRCSSQSGHNTVSWYQQALGQGPQFIFQYYREEENGRGNFPPRFSGLQFPNYSSELNVNALELDDSALYLCASSLPGVATTDTQYFGPGTRLTVL.